Below are 22 T cell receptor beta chains sequenced from a single sample in a study of blood T cell repertoires in COVID-19. Assay used: immunoSEQ multiplex PCR; TCRdb lists only in-frame clones, some missing. The sample consists of about 49,000 clones, about 88% of them appearing once. Specimen: peripheral blood. All receptors derive from a man aged 35-49 years with active COVID-19.

This chain links TRBV2 with TRBJ1-1; D gene unclear. This CDR3 spans 15 amino acids. V was cut by 6 bases and J by 5 bases, with 19 bases left in between. Germline V lookup: CDR1 SNHLY, CDR2 FYNNEI. Here the CDR3 reads CASRTGAGLETEAFF. CDR3 bases: TGTGCCAGCAGGACCGGAGCGGGGTTGGAAACTGAAGCTTTCTTT.

V is TRBV21-1 and J is TRBJ2-6; whether TRBD1, the table's D call, matches the DNA was not checked. TRBV21-1 is a recognized pseudogene. This CDR3 is built from 15 residues. CDR3 sequence reads: CASQEGAQGANVLTF. The CDR3 DNA sequence: TGTGCCAGTCAGGAGGGGGCCCAAGGGGCCAACGTCCTGACTTTC.

The genes are TRBV27 and TRBJ1-2, with TRBD1 matching over 9 bases. CDR1 and CDR2 from the germline V gene are MNHEY and SMNVEV (reference sequence). J was trimmed by 9 bases and V by 0 bases; bases with no gene match: 2. This CDR3 is built from 13 residues. The CDR3 region is CASSLSGTGSYTF. For the CDR3, the DNA is TGTGCCAGCAGTTTATCGGGGACAGGGAGCTACACCTTC.

The gene calls are TRBV5-4 and TRBJ2-2, with 8 bases fitting TRBD2. Germline trimming cut 3 bases from V and 4 bases from J; bases unmatched to any gene: 5. There are 15 residues in the CDR3. Germline values: CDR1 SGHNT, CDR2 YYREEE (reference sequence). The CDR3 bases are TGTGCCAGCAGCTATAGCGGGGTGGGCACCGGGGAGCTGTTTTTT. It codes for CASSYSGVGTGELFF.

The gene calls are TRBV18 and TRBJ2-2; no clear D gene. V was clipped by 8 bases and J by 3 bases, with 10 bases between them. Germline assignment: CDR1 KGHSH and CDR2 LQKENI. The CDR3 covers 13 residues. DNA of the CDR3: TGTGCCAGCACCGACACCTACACCGGGGAGCTGTTTTTT. This gives the protein CASTDTYTGELFF.

The chain joins TRBV5-1 to TRBJ2-7; 9 bases match TRBD2. CDR3 length: 15 amino acids. Germline CDR1 reads SGHRS; CDR2 reads YFSETQ. V trimming: 1 base; J trimming: 3 bases; junction bases outside the gene matches: 5. The CDR3 DNA reads TGCGCCAGCAGCTTGAGGGCGGGAGGGATCTACGAGCAGTACTTC. It codes for CASSLRAGGIYEQYF. The full variable domain, its missing parts supplied by reference TRBV5-1 and TRBJ2-7, is KAGVTQTPRYLIKTRGQQVTLSCSPISGHRSVSWYQQTPGQGLQFLFEYFSETQRNKGNFPGRFSGRQFSNSRSEMNVSTLELGDSALYLCASSLRAGGIYEQYFGPGTRLTVT.

This chain joins TRBV5-4 and TRBJ2-5; TRBD2 matches at 11 bases. The CDR3 contains 16 residues. Germline V gene sequence: CDR1 SGHNT, CDR2 YYREEE (reference sequence). Trimming cost V 1 base and J 2 bases; bases outside gene matches: 4. This chain's CDR3 is CASSLRLAGGQETQYF. As DNA, the CDR3 is TGTGCCAGCAGCTTGCGGCTAGCGGGAGGACAAGAGACCCAGTACTTC.

This sequence joins TRBV7-3 and TRBJ2-6; D uncertain. From germline, CDR1 is SGHTA and CDR2 FQGTGA. The CDR3 sequence is 14 residues long. Trimming shortened V by 5 bases and J by 3 bases, and 8 bases separated the two germline ends. For the CDR3, the DNA is TGTGCCAGCAGCCCCGGCGGTGGGGCCAACGTCCTGACTTTC. This gives the protein CASSPGGGANVLTF.

This chain connects TRBV12-2 to TRBJ2-1; the D segment call TRBD2 is taken from the table without a DNA check. TRBV12-2 is a pseudogene segment. The CDR3 has 16 residues. The CDR3 DNA reads as TGTGCAAGTCGCTTAGCCTCTAACGCCCCCTACAATGAGCAGTTCTTC. It translates to CASRLASNAPYNEQFF.

This chain links TRBV21-1 with TRBJ2-4; the table names TRBD2, a call not compared with the DNA. TRBV21-1 is termed a pseudogene. This CDR3 has 16 residues. CDR3: CASRGRAGVTKNIQYF. CDR3 in DNA: TGTGCCAGCAGAGGGCGGGCGGGTGTAACCAAAAACATTCAGTACTTC.

This clone came up once. This chain connects TRBV29-1 to TRBJ1-5; 8 nucleotides line up with TRBD1. The germline CDR1 and CDR2 sequences are SQVTM and ANQGSEA. The CDR3 totals 14 residues. J gave up 4 bases and V 6 bases, and 8 bases lay outside the gene matches. The CDR3 DNA reads as TGCAGCGTCCTCACAGGGGGTGGGAATCAGCCCCAGCATTTT. It yields the protein CSVLTGGGNQPQHF.

This clone was counted a single time. The rearrangement uses TRBV5-1 and TRBJ2-4; TRBD2 agrees at 8 bases. The germline gives CDR1 SGHRS, CDR2 YFSETQ. This CDR3 spans 16 amino acids. Losses at the gene ends were 3 bases for V and 5 bases for J; bases not matched to a gene: 10. CDR3 region: CASSWGQREWENIQYF. CDR3 DNA: TGCGCCAGCAGCTGGGGCCAGCGGGAGTGGGAAAACATTCAGTACTTC.

V and J are TRBV4-1 and TRBJ1-2, with a possible D match to TRBD1 (6 bases). V dropped 1 base and J dropped 6 bases, with 9 bases sitting between them. The germline V gene has CDR1 MGHRA and CDR2 YSYEKL. CDR3 length equals 13 residues. DNA for the CDR3: TGCGCCAGCAGCCAAGTGGGGGCGCATGGCTACACCTTC. Protein product: CASSQVGAHGYTF.

The chain carries TRBV27 and TRBJ2-1; possibly TRBD2 for D (9 bases). CDR3 length: 17 amino acids. V shed 5 bases and J shed 9 bases, with 26 bases lying between them. The V gene's germline CDR1 is MNHEY and CDR2 SMNVEV (reference sequence). CDR3 residues: CASSPTGGVAGVAEQFF. The CDR3 bases are TGTGCCAGCAGTCCTACAGGGGGGGTAGCGGGAGTGGCTGAGCAGTTCTTC.

The V call is TRBV6-6, the J call TRBJ2-2; TRBD2 might be the D (6 bases). The length of the CDR3 is 15 residues. Germline V gives CDR1 MNHNY, CDR2 SVGAGI (reference sequence). Trimming shortened V by 4 bases and J by 3 bases, and 12 bases separated the two germline ends. Here the CDR3 DNA reads TGTGCCAGCAGTTTGGACGGGACTGACACCGGGGAGCTGTTTTTT. This gives the protein CASSLDGTDTGELFF.

The chain recombines TRBV5-1 with TRBJ2-4; TRBD1 agrees at 7 bases. Germline CDR1 reads SGHRS; CDR2 reads YFSETQ. J lost 2 bases, V lost 2 bases, and 7 bases had no gene match. This CDR3 has 16 residues. In DNA, the CDR3 is TGCGCCAGCAGCTTAACAGGGGTCGGAACCAAAAACATTCAGTACTTC. It encodes CASSLTGVGTKNIQYF.

CDR3 residues: CASSSPGQGYIEQFF. CDR3 bases: TGTGCCAGCAGCTCACCGGGACAGGGGTATATTGAGCAGTTCTTC. The rearrangement links TRBV2 to TRBJ2-1; TRBD1 agrees at 10 bases. The CDR3 runs to 15 residues. The V gene's germline CDR1 is SNHLY and CDR2 FYNNEI. Trimming took 6 bases from V and 9 from J; bases not matched to a gene: 11.

This CDR3 reads CASSKGGDQNEAFF. In DNA form, the CDR3 reads TGTGCCAGCAGCAAGGGGGGGGACCAAAATGAAGCTTTCTTT. The chain couples TRBV5-4 to TRBJ1-1; D may be TRBD1 (6 bases). Trimming left V 4 bases short and J 7 bases short, with 17 bases between. CDR3 length equals 14 residues. The V gene's germline CDR1 is SGHNT and CDR2 YYREEE (reference sequence).

The chain joins TRBV6-5 to TRBJ1-3; unclear D gene. Germline lookup yields CDR1 MNHEY and CDR2 SVGAGI. This CDR3 contains 15 residues. V dropped 2 bases and J dropped 0 bases, with 8 bases sitting between them. CDR3 residues: CASSYGSSSGNTIYF. CDR3 DNA sequence: TGTGCCAGCAGTTACGGCTCATCCTCTGGAAACACCATATATTTT.

The chain uses TRBV7-2 and TRBJ2-2; the match to TRBD2 covers 12 bases. J gave up 7 bases and V 2 bases, and 14 bases lay outside the gene matches. There are 19 residues in the CDR3. The V gene's germline CDR1 is SGHTA and CDR2 FQGNSA. CDR3 DNA: TGTGCCAGCAGCTTACGATCTACCGGCCTAGCGGGAGGGGGCGGGGAGCTGTTTTTT. The encoded protein is CASSLRSTGLAGGGGELFF.

This chain connects TRBV27 to TRBJ2-1; TRBD2 matches 7 bases. V lost 2 bases, J lost 4 bases, and 5 bases stayed unmatched. Germline CDR1 is MNHEY and CDR2 is SMNVEV (reference sequence). This CDR3 has 15 amino acids. The CDR3: CASSLGLAVYNEQFF. Here the CDR3 DNA reads TGTGCCAGCAGTTTAGGGCTAGCGGTGTACAATGAGCAGTTCTTC.

The rearrangement links TRBV2 to TRBJ2-5; 14 positions agree with TRBD2. J gave up 5 bases and V 5 bases, and 7 bases lay outside the gene matches. Germline V gives CDR1 SNHLY, CDR2 FYNNEI. CDR3 length: 16 amino acids. CDR3 in DNA: TGTGCCAGCAGTCGACTAAGACTAGCGGGAGGGGAGACCCAGTACTTC. Amino acid sequence: CASSRLRLAGGETQYF.